This T cell receptor beta chain stems from a study of tumor and adjacent non-tumor tissue in lung cancer (dated by TCRdb to between 2018 and 2020). Some background on the complete study: Of the cohort, 11 to 12 patients had adenocarcinoma, 2 had squamous cell carcinoma and 1 had small cell lung cancer. Among the approximately 15 patients, ages ranged from about 31 to 76 years, about 10 were men and 5 were women, and disease was TNM stage I to III. For each patient, one tumor sample and one normal lung sample were taken, giving under 35 paired specimens that underwent TCRbeta CDR3 sequencing. Bulk TCRbeta repertoires were compared between lung tumor tissue and matched distant non-tumor lung tissue obtained from about 16 lung cancer patients. Sequencing generated a total of approximately 130,000,000 productive TCRbeta reads, averaging about 4.17 million reads per sample. The study at large found these results: Tumor tissue showed significantly greater TCR diversity (inverse Simpson) than normal lung tissue (431.37 vs 166.20, P = 0.0075, Mann-Whitney U test). In normal lung, the top 100 clones accounted for a significantly larger cumulative share of the repertoire than in tumor tissue. Younger patients had significantly higher TCR diversity, and higher tumor TCR diversity was associated with shorter overall and disease-free survival. Only 15 patients were included in the cohort, and the need for larger samples and more detailed clinical data was noted by the authors. Because peripheral blood was not sequenced, the blood TCRbeta repertoires of the lung cancer patients in the study went unexamined. Neither the sequencing platform nor unique molecular identifiers are mentioned in the methods.

There are a few counts of this clonotype. No antigen is known for it. No quality values exist for individual bases; no much larger clone is one base distant. CDR1 and CDR2, looked up from the germline V gene (reference sequence), are SEHNR and FQNEAQ. V drops 4 bases and J drops 4 bases, leaving 16 bases in between. The CDR3 has 16 amino acids, counting the end cysteine and phenylalanine. Of the read, only the CDR3 DNA is kept; its 48 bases are in frame from base 1. Preparation of the library involved multiplex PCR. Sequencing was performed on an Illumina HiSeq 2500. TCRbeta libraries were built by three rounds of nested PCR using primers (Table S4), following protocols modified from ARM-PCR. Before sequencing, PCR products of 200-500 bp were excised from the gel and purified with the QIAquick gel extraction kit. The authors processed their data as follows. Trimmomatic was used to clean the reads, FLASH was used to merge the reads into complete CDR3 sequences, and MiTCR was used to assign the reads to V(D)J germline segments. Clonal diversity was computed as the inverse Simpson's index with VDJtools. A read counted as productive if the sequence was in-frame and lacked a premature stop codon. Using fastp trimming at Q25 and MiXCR clonotype assembly, TCRdb reanalyzed the public sequencing data and kept in-frame beta chains. Here each entry gathers all rows of one CDR3 protein and keeps the most common genes and DNA. V and J calls and clone size were set by TCRdb, not the authors. The table for this sample lists approximately 100,000 distinct CDR3 sequences; roughly two thirds of them were counted only once. Around 20% of the sample is in the top ten clones.

RNA was isolated from bulk unsorted tissue, and RNA quality was assessed with a NanoDrop ND-1000 and an Agilent 2100. Normal lung samples were distant non-tumor tissue taken more than 3 cm from the tumor edge. All donors had newly diagnosed lung cancer, had not received prior chemotherapy, and were admitted for thoracic surgery in China between August and November 2014. The study excluded patients who had received radiotherapy or chemotherapy before or who had another cancer at the same time. Pieces of surgical tissue measuring about 1-2.1 cm3 were kept in RNAlater solution and held at -80 degrees C until needed.

This receptor was identified in a man between 60 and 75 years old with non-small cell lung cancer. The rearranged segments are TRBV7-9 and TRBJ1-4; TRBD1 is a weak D gene call, 6 bases matching. The sample consisted of distant non-tumor lung tissue. The encoded CDR3 is CASSSNRVFNNEKLFF. Here is the DNA: TGTGCCAGCAGCTCGAACAGGGTTTTTAATAATGAAAAACTGTTTTTT.